These 19 T cell receptor beta chains originate from one sample sequenced in a study of CD8+ T cells in alopecia areata. Following extraction, RNA underwent reverse transcription to cDNA, which served as the sequencing template. Sequenced by immunoSEQ multiplex PCR; TCRdb stores in-frame clones only, minus some. This sample carries roughly 260,000 clones, none of them present only once. Combined cutaneous lymph node cells underwent sorting by CD4, CD8alpha, NKG2D, NKG2ACE and additional markers. The sequencing sample was made of CD4+ T cells sorted from a lymph node. The receptors stem from a C3H/HeJ mouse with alopecia areata. The strain's MHC haplotype is H2-k.

Of note for this clone: Gene names are mouse gene names. The read ends 4 residues before the CDR3 terminus; that terminus is restored from the germline J gene. The chain recombines TRBV13-2 with TRBJ2-4, with 7 bases identical to TRBD1. Germline CDR1 is NNHNN and CDR2 is SYGAGS (reference sequence). V gave up 0 bases and J gave up 0 bases; unmatched junction bases: 1. The CDR3 runs to 15 residues. This CDR3 is CASGDGQGSQNTLYF. The sequenced part of the CDR3 DNA is TGTGCCAGCGGTGATGGACAGGGTAGTCAAAAC.

This clone has a handful of counts. Gene names and germline match the mouse. The read gets to within 4 residues of the CDR3 end, and the germline J gene fills in the rest. The same CDR3 also results from other DNA sequences found in this sample. The rearrangement joins TRBV13-1 to TRBJ2-1; 7 positions agree with TRBD2. The CDR3 runs to 13 residues. J was trimmed by 5 bases and V by 3 bases; bases with no gene match: 2. Germline values: CDR1 NSHNY, CDR2 SYGAGN. CDR3 protein: CASSGLGDAEQFF. The CDR3 DNA, read in part, is TGTGCCAGCAGTGGACTGGGAGATGCT.

This clone was observed a few times. The gene symbols are mouse symbols. The read gets to within 3 residues of the CDR3 end, and the germline J gene fills in the rest. The chain couples TRBV5 to TRBJ1-6; 9 bases fit TRBD1. TRBJ1-6 is an ORF for which the function is uncertain. The germline gives CDR1 LGHNA, CDR2 YNLKQL (reference sequence). The CDR3 covers 14 residues. The ends lost 2 bases at V and 10 bases at J; junction bases unmatched: 3. The DNA read from the CDR3 is TGTGCCAGCAGCCAAACGGACAGGGGATCGCCC. It codes for CASSQTDRGSP. The full CDR3 reads CASSQTDRGSPLYF.

Comment on this clone: Genes and germline are mouse. The sequence runs out 4 residues before the end of the CDR3; the remainder is reconstructed from the germline J gene. The identical CDR3 is also encoded by other nucleotide sequences in the sample. The chain recombines TRBV1 with TRBJ2-1; TRBD1 is a possible D gene (5 bases). The CDR3 loop spans 15 amino acids. Trimming took off 0 bases at V and 5 bases at J, with 11 bases between the two ends. The germline V gene has CDR1 NSQYPW and CDR2 LRSPGD (reference sequence). The CDR3 is CTCSADRQGDAEQFF. The sequenced part of the CDR3 DNA is TGCACCTGCAGTGCAGATCGGCAGGGAGATGCT.

This clone was recorded a few times. Genes and germline come from the mouse. The DNA ends 4 residues before the CDR3 does, and the rest of the CDR3 is filled in from the germline J gene. Other nucleotide sequences in the sample specify the same CDR3. The chain joins TRBV13-3 to TRBJ2-5; TRBD1 aligns across 8 bases. The CDR3 consists of 13 residues. Germline values: CDR1 NNHDY, CDR2 SYVADS. The CDR3 bases that were read are TGTGCCAGCAGTCCCCGACAGGGGGAC. As protein: CASSPRQGD. The whole CDR3 protein reads CASSPRQGDTQYF.

In its sample, this clone was seen many times. Gene and germline names: mouse. From the germline J gene comes the end of the CDR3, since the read stops 4 residues before it. The chain combines TRBV17 with TRBJ2-5; 9 nucleotides match TRBD1. From germline, CDR1 is MNHDT and CDR2 YYDKIL. The CDR3 length is 14 residues. The CDR3 bases that were read are TGTGCTAGCAGGATTGGGACAGGGCGAGAC. Amino acids: CASRIGTGRD. The full-length CDR3 reads as CASRIGTGRDTQYF.

About this clone: Gene names refer to mouse genes. Read coverage stops 4 residues before the CDR3 terminus; the germline J gene supplies the remainder. The rearrangement links TRBV31 to TRBJ2-1, with D perhaps matching TRBD2 (5 bases). Germline-derived CDR1 and CDR2 are GKSSPN and SITVG. This CDR3 contains 13 residues. V was pared by 0 bases and J by 2 bases, with 5 bases between. The CDR3 loop is CAWSLWDYAEQFF. Partial CDR3 DNA: TGTGCCTGGAGTCTCTGGGACTATGCT.

This clone was recorded a few times. Gene names follow the mouse nomenclature. Read data end 4 residues before the CDR3 end; the end is taken from the germline J gene. The sample carries other DNA sequences with the same CDR3. This chain connects TRBV13-3 to TRBJ2-3; D possibly corresponds to TRBD2 (5 bases). Germline loops: CDR1 NNHDY, CDR2 SYVADS. This CDR3 has 13 amino acids. Trimming left V 3 bases short and J 0 bases short, with 5 bases between. The CDR3 sequence: CASSGLSAETLYF. Incomplete CDR3 DNA: TGTGCCAGCAGTGGACTGAGTGCAGAA.

This clone appeared a few times. Gene and germline names: mouse. The read terminates 4 residues ahead of where the CDR3 ends, so the germline J gene completes it. The genes are TRBV13-1 and TRBJ2-3, with 9 nucleotides matching TRBD1. Losses at the gene ends were 4 bases for V and 0 bases for J; bases not matched to a gene: 6. Germline CDR1 reads NSHNY; CDR2 reads SYGAGN. This CDR3 region has 16 residues. The part of the CDR3 DNA that was read is TGTGCCAGCAGTTGGGACAGGGAGATCAGTGCAGAA. Residues: CASSWDREISAE. The whole CDR3 region reads CASSWDREISAETLYF.

This clone came up a few times. Gene names refer to mouse genes. The read terminates 4 residues before the CDR3 end, so the remaining end is supplied by the germline J gene. The V and J genes are TRBV5 and TRBJ2-4; 9 bases are a match to TRBD2. V shed 4 bases, J shed 2 bases, and the junction held 7 bases outside the gene matches. This CDR3 spans 16 amino acids. Germline V CDR1 and CDR2: LGHNA, YNLKQL (reference sequence). The CDR3 DNA, read in part, is TGTGCCAGCAGCCCCAACACTGGGGGGTATCAAAAC. Translating it yields CASSPNTGGYQN. The whole CDR3 region reads CASSPNTGGYQNTLYF.

This clone has a count of ten or more. Each gene name is a mouse one. The CDR3 end lies 4 residues beyond the end of the read and is filled in from the germline J gene. The same CDR3 arises from other DNA sequences in this sample as well. This chain connects TRBV13-1 to TRBJ2-2, with D possibly matching TRBD1 (5 bases). Trimming stripped 3 bases from V and 3 bases from J, with 9 bases between. The germline V gene has CDR1 NSHNY and CDR2 SYGAGN. This CDR3 contains 14 residues. CDR3 DNA, as far as it was read: TGTGCCAGCAGTGGCCAGGGCTACACCGGG. Translation gives CASSGQGYTG. The CDR3, in full, reads CASSGQGYTGQLYF.

This clone was recorded many times. Gene labels here are mouse ones. The read comes to an end 4 residues before the CDR3 does, leaving the germline J gene to fill in the end. The same CDR3 can be traced to other DNA sequences in this sample. V gene TRBV17 combines with J gene TRBJ2-2, with a possible D match to TRBD1 (6 bases). The V and J ends lost 4 bases and 1 base respectively, with 7 bases between them. This CDR3 is 14 amino acids long. Germline CDR1 MNHDT, CDR2 YYDKIL. The CDR3 is CASSTRGNTGQLYF. CDR3 DNA, as far as it was read: TGTGCTAGCAGTACCAGGGGAAACACCGGG.

In its sample, this clone was seen a few times. Germline and genes: mouse. Sequencing ends 4 residues short of the CDR3 end; the germline J gene provides the rest. The chain carries TRBV1 and TRBJ2-1, with 10 bases fitting TRBD2. Germline loops: CDR1 NSQYPW, CDR2 LRSPGD (reference sequence). The CDR3 consists of 15 residues. J was trimmed by 6 bases and V by 1 base; bases with no gene match: 3. This chain's CDR3 is CTCSAAGTGAAEQFF. The CDR3 bases that were read are TGCACCTGCAGTGCAGCCGGGACTGGGGCTGCT.

Notes on this clone: Genes and germline are mouse. Read sequence stops 4 residues before the CDR3 end, and the germline J gene provides the missing end. The chain recombines TRBV13-1 with TRBJ2-5; TRBD2 aligns across 13 bases. J lost 1 base, V lost 5 bases, and 1 base had no gene match. CDR1 is NSHNY and CDR2 is SYGAGN in the germline V gene. The CDR3 is made up of 15 amino acids. Partial CDR3 DNA: TGTGCCAGCAGAGGGACTGGGGGGGACCAAGAC. Its protein product is CASRGTGGDQD. The full CDR3 protein reads CASRGTGGDQDTQYF.

In its sample, this clone was seen a few times. Gene names and germline match the mouse. The read stops 4 residues short of the end of the CDR3; the missing end is completed from the germline J gene. The chain joins TRBV13-1 to TRBJ1-1; D is uncertain. In germline, CDR1 is NSHNY, CDR2 SYGAGN. The CDR3 runs 13 residues. V lost 3 bases to trimming and J lost 0 bases, with 6 bases between them. CDR3 protein: CASSAQTNTEVFF. The part of the CDR3 DNA that was read is TGTGCCAGCAGTGCCCAGACAAACACA.

This clone occurred a few times. Gene and germline names: mouse. CDR3 sequence: CASSIDGGDYAEQFF. The CDR3 DNA, read in part, is TGTGCCAGCAGTATAGACGGGGGGGACTATGCT. The V gene is TRBV19, the J gene TRBJ2-1, with TRBD2 matching over 7 bases. The read ends 4 residues early relative to the CDR3; the germline J gene fills the gap. The J segment lost 2 bases and the V segment lost 0 bases, leaving 2 bases of the junction unmatched. Germline V lookup: CDR1 FNHDT, CDR2 SITEND (reference sequence). The CDR3 runs 15 residues.

A few counts support this clone. The gene names here belong to mouse. Read data end 3 residues before the CDR3 end; the end is taken from the germline J gene. Distinct nucleotide sequences in the sample also encode this CDR3. The chain carries TRBV19 and TRBJ1-6, with TRBD1 as a possible D gene (6 bases). TRBJ1-6 is annotated as an ORF whose role is uncertain. Per germline, CDR1 FNHDT and CDR2 SITEND (reference sequence). The CDR3 spans 14 residues. V was clipped by 5 bases and J by 5 bases, with 11 bases between them. The CDR3 DNA, read in part, is TGTGCCAGCAGCCCCGGGACAAATAATTCGCCC. Translating it yields CASSPGTNNSP. The CDR3 in full is CASSPGTNNSPLYF.

This clone turned up a few times. Genes here carry mouse names. Read data end 4 residues before the CDR3 end; the end is taken from the germline J gene. The chain couples TRBV14 to TRBJ2-3; 10 nucleotides line up with TRBD1. The CDR3 sequence is 16 residues long. Germline lookup yields CDR1 SGHDT and CDR2 FRDEAV. V lost 5 bases, J lost 0 bases, and 6 bases stayed unmatched. The covered CDR3 bases are TGTGCCAGCAGCCCCCTGGACAGGGGGAGTGCAGAA. This gives the protein CASSPLDRGSAE. The whole CDR3 sequence reads CASSPLDRGSAETLYF.

About this clone itself: Gene names refer to mouse genes. Read sequence stops 4 residues before the CDR3 end, and the germline J gene provides the missing end. The chain joins TRBV13-3 to TRBJ1-2, with D possibly matching TRBD1 (5 bases). The CDR3 is 15 residues long. Germline V gene lookup returns CDR1 NNHDY and CDR2 SYVADS. V shed 3 bases and J shed 1 base, with 13 bases lying between them. CDR3 sequence reads: CASSGEGKGNSDYTF. The sequenced part of the CDR3 DNA is TGTGCCAGCAGTGGGGAGGGGAAAGGAAACTCC.